This T cell receptor beta chain was identified in a study of long-term antiretroviral therapy in people with HIV. General observations from the study: No data on ART adherence, viral resistance or therapy changes. Spans of CDR3 length were tighter for HIV repertoires than for controls. Clonal expansions arising prior to ART prevailed in the repertoire at every time point.

It was version v3.0 of the immunoSEQ assay that was run at survey level. Produced via immunoSEQ multiplex PCR; TCRdb's table is partial and in-frame only. This table holds roughly 15,000 clones, about 81% found once. The junction had 8 bases not matched to a gene; V was cut back by 3 bases and J by 11 bases. Looked up from germline, CDR1 is SGHNT and CDR2 is YENEEA. The CDR3 is 13 residues long. Every single participant having HIV got treatment inside the United States. Details on this clone: The antigen is not known.

The chain combines TRBV11-3 with TRBJ1-1; 8 bases are a match to TRBD1. The source is a woman between 35 and 50 years old with HIV. Material: unsorted PBMCs, obtained around 3.2 years after starting antiretroviral therapy. The CDR3 nucleotides are TGTGCCAGCAGCTTTAACAGGGGGGATTCGGCTTTCTTT. Translation: CASSFNRGDSAFF. Based on the CDR3 plus reference TRBV11-3 and TRBJ1-1, the full variable domain is EAGVVQSPRYKIIEKKQPVAFWCNPISGHNTLYWYLQNLGQGPELLIRYENEEAVDDSQLPKDRFSAERLKGVDSTLKIQPAELGDSAVYLCASSFNRGDSAFFGQGTRLTVV.